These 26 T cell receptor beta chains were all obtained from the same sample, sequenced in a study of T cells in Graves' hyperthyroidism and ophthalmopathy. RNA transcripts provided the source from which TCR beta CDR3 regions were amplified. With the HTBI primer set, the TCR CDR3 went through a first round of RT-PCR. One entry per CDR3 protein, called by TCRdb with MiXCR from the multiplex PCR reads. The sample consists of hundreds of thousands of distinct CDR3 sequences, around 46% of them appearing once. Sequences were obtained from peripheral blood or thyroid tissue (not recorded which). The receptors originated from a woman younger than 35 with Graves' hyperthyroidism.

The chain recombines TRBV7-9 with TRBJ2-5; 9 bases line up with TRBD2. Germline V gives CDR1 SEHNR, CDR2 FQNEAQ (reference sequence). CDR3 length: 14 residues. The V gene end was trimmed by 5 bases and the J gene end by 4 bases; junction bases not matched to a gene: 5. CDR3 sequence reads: CASSHAGGSETQYF. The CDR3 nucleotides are TGTGCCAGCAGCCATGCGGGAGGGTCAGAGACCCAGTACTTC. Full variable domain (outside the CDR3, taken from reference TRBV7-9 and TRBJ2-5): DTGVSQNPRHKITKRGQNVTFRCDPISEHNRLYWYRQTLGQGPEFLTYFQNEAQLEKSRLLSDRFSAERPKGSFSTLEIQRTEQGDSAMYLCASSHAGGSETQYFGPGTRLLVL.

CDR3 residues: CASSIATGIEETQYF. In nucleotides, the CDR3 is TGTGCCAGCAGCATCGCGACAGGGATTGAGGAGACCCAGTACTTC. The chain couples TRBV7-9 to TRBJ2-5, with 7 positions matching TRBD1. Germline lookup yields CDR1 SEHNR and CDR2 FQNEAQ (reference sequence). Losses at the gene ends were 5 bases for V and 5 bases for J; bases not matched to a gene: 11. This CDR3 is built from 15 residues.

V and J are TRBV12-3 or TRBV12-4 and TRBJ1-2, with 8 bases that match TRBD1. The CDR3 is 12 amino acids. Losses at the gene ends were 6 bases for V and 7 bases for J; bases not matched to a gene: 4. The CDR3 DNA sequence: TGTGCCAGCAGGAGGACAGGGTCTGGCTACACCTTC. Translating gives CASRRTGSGYTF.

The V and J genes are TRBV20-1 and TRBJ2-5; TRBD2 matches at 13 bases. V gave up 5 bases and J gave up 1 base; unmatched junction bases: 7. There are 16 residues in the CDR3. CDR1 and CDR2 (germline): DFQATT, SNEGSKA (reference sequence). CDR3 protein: CSAPGLAGPFQETQYF. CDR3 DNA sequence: TGCAGTGCTCCGGGACTAGCGGGACCCTTCCAAGAGACCCAGTACTTC.

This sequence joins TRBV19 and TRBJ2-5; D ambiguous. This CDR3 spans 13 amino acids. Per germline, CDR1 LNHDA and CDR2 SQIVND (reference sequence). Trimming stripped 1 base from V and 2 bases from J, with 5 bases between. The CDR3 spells CASSIAGQETQYF. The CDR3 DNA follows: TGTGCCAGTAGTATAGCGGGTCAAGAGACCCAGTACTTC.

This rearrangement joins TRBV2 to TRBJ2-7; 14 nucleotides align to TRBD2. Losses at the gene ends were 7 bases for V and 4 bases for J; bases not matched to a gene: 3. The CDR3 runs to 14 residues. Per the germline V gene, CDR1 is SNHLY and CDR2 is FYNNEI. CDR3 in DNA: TGTGCCAGCATGGGACTAGCGGGAGCTTACGAGCAGTACTTC. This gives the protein CASMGLAGAYEQYF.

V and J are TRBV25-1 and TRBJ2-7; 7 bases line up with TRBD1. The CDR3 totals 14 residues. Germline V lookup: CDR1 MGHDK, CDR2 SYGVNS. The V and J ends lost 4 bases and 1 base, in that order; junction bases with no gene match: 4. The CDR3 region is CASSGGTVSYEQYF. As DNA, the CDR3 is TGTGCCAGCAGTGGGGGGACAGTGTCCTACGAGCAGTACTTC.

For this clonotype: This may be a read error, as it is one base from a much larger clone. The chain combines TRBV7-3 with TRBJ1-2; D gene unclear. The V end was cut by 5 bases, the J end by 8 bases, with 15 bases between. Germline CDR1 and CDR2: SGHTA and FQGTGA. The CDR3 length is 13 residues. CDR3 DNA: TGTGCCAGCAGCCTCTGGACGGCGGAGGGCTACACCTTC. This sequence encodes CASSLWTAEGYTF.

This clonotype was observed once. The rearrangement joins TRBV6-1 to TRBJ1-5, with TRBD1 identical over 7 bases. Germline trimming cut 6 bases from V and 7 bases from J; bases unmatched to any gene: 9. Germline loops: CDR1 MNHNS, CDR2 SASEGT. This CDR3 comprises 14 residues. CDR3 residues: CASSSTGDRQPQHF. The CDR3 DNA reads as TGTGCCAGCAGCTCTACAGGGGATAGGCAGCCCCAGCATTTT.

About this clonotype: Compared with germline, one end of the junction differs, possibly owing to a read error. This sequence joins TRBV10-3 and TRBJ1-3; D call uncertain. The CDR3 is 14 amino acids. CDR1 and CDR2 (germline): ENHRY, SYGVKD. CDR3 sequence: CASSESRQRNTIYF. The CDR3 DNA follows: TGTGCCAGCAGTGAAAGCCGGCAGCGAAACACCATATATTTT.

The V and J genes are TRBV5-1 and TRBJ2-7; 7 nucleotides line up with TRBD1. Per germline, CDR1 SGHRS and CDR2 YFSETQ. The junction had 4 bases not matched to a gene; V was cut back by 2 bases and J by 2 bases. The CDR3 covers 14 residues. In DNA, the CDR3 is TGCGCCAGCAGCTTTGGACAGGCCGCCTACGAGCAGTACTTC. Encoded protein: CASSFGQAAYEQYF.

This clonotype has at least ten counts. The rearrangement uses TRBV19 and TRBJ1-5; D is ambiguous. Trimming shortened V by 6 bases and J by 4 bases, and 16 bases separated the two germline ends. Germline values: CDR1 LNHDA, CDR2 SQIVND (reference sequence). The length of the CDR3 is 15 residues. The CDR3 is CASSSAVPRNQPQHF. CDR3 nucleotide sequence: TGTGCCAGTAGCTCGGCGGTCCCGCGGAATCAGCCCCAGCATTTT.

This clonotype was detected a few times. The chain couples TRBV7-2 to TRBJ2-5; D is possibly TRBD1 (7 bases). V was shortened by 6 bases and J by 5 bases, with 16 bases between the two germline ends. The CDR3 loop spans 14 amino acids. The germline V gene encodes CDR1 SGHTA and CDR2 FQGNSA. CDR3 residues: CASRSGGQRETQYF. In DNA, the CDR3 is TGTGCCAGCAGATCAGGGGGGCAGAGGGAGACCCAGTACTTC.

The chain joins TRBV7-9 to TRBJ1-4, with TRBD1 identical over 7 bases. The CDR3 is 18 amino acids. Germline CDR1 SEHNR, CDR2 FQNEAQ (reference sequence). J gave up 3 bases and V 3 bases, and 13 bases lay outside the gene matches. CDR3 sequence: CASSLGDSSRPSNEKLFF. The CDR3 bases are TGTGCCAGCAGCTTGGGGGACAGCTCCAGACCGTCTAATGAAAAACTGTTTTTT.

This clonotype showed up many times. The CDR3 DNA sequence: TGTGCCAGCAGCTACACAGGGCGGAATTCACCCCTCCACTTT. This sequence encodes CASSYTGRNSPLHF. This sequence joins TRBV7-3 and TRBJ1-6; D perhaps matches TRBD1 (6 bases). From germline, CDR1 is SGHTA and CDR2 FQGTGA. There are 14 residues in the CDR3. V dropped 4 bases and J dropped 7 bases, with 11 bases sitting between them.

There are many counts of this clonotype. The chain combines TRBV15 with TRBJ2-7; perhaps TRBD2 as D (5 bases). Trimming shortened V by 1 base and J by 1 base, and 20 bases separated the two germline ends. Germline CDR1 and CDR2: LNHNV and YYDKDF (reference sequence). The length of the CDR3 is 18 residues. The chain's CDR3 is CATSRARSLRDYSYEQYF. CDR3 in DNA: TGTGCCACCAGCAGAGCCCGTTCGCTCCGAGACTATTCCTACGAGCAGTACTTC. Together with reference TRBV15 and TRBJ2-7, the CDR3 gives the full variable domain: DAMVIQNPRYQVTQFGKPVTLSCSQTLNHNVMYWYQQKSSQAPKLLFHYYDKDFNNEADTPDNFQSRRPNTSFCFLDIRSPGLGDTAMYLCATSRARSLRDYSYEQYFGPGTRLTVT.

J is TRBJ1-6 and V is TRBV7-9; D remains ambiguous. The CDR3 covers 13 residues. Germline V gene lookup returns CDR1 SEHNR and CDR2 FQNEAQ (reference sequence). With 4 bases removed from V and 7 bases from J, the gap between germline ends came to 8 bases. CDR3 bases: TGTGCCAGCAGCTCAACCACGAATTCACCCCTCCACTTT. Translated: CASSSTTNSPLHF.

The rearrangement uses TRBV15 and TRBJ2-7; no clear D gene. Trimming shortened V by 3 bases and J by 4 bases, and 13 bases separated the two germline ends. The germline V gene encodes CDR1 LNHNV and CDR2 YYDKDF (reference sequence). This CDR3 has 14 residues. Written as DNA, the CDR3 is TGTGCCACCAGCAGTGAAGTTTGGCAATACGAGCAGTACTTC. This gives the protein CATSSEVWQYEQYF.

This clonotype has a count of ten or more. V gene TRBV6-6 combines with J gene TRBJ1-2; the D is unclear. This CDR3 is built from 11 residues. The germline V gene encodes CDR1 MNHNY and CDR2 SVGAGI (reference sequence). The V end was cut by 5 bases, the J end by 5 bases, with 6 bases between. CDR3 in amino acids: CASSPQYGYTF. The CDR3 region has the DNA TGTGCCAGCAGTCCGCAATATGGCTACACCTTC.

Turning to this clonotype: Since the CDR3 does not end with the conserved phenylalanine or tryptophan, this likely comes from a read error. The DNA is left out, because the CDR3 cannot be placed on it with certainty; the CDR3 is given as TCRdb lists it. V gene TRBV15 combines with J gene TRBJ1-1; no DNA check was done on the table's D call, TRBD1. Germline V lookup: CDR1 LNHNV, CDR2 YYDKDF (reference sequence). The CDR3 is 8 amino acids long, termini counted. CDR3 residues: CATSRDGA.

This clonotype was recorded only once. CDR3 in amino acids: CSVTGGDKQETQYF. The CDR3 nucleotides read TGCAGTGTGACGGGGGGGGACAAACAAGAGACCCAGTACTTC. The chain is built from TRBV20-1 and TRBJ2-5; 8 bases fit TRBD2. CDR3 length: 14 amino acids. Germline V gene lookup returns CDR1 DFQATT and CDR2 SNEGSKA (reference sequence). V dropped 7 bases and J dropped 2; count of bases not matched to a gene: 9.

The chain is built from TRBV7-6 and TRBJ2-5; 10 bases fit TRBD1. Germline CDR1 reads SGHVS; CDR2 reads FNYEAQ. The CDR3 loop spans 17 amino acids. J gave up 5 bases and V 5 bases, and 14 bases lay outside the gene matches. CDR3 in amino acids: CASSPKTWDRGKETQYF. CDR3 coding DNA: TGTGCCAGCAGCCCCAAAACGTGGGACAGGGGAAAGGAGACCCAGTACTTC.

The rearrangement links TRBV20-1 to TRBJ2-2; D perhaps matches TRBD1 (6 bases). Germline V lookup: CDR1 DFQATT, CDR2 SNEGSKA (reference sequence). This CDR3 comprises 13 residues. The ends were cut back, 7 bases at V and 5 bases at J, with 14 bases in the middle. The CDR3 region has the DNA TGCAGTGTTCCGGTAACAGGGACCGGGGAGCTGTTTTTT. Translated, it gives CSVPVTGTGELFF.

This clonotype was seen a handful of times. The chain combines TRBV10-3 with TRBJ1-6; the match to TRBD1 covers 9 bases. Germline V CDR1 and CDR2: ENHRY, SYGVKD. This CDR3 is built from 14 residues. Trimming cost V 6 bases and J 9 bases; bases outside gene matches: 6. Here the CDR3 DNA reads TGTGCCATCAGCGCCGGGACAGGGACTTCACCCCTCCACTTT. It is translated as CAISAGTGTSPLHF.

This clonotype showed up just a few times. CDR3 in amino acids: CASSLDGRYYGYTF. CDR3 bases: TGTGCCAGCAGCCTAGACGGGCGCTACTATGGCTACACCTTC. The rearrangement joins TRBV7-2 to TRBJ1-2; no reliable D call. V was cut by 5 bases and J by 3 bases, with 13 bases left in between. Looked up from germline, CDR1 is SGHTA and CDR2 is FQGNSA. This CDR3 is built from 14 residues.

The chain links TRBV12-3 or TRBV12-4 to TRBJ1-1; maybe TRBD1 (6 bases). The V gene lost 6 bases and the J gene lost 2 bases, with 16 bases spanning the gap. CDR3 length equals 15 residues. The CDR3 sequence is CASRNKGQLNTEAFF. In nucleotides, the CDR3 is TGTGCCAGCAGGAACAAAGGACAGCTAAACACTGAAGCTTTCTTT.